Sequencing of this T cell receptor (beta chain) was carried out in a study of blood T cells in healthy people across ages. Trimming removed 2 bases at V and 4 bases at J, with 11 bases between. The CDR3 totals 14 residues. The germline gives CDR1 SGDLS, CDR2 YYNGEE. PCR was performed a second time for roughly 7 to 11 cycles using a sample-barcoded 5' primer and a J-beta primer mix. Every molecule of cDNA carried a tag from a template-switch adaptor with 12 random nucleotides. MiXCR, run by TCRdb on the 5' RACE reads, gives a single entry per CDR3 protein. Seen here are roughly 1,000,000 distinct CDR3 sequences, 20% to 25% observed once, and the top ten hold around 0.7%. These data were likewise used in another study, on T cells of mothers and their children. This second study says: From each mother came over 9 million TCR beta CDR3 reads, and from each child came about 3 million.

The sequence was collected from a girl aged 2 to 9 in good health. Sequenced sample: blood. This chain joins TRBV9 and TRBJ2-3; D gene unclear. The DNA for the CDR3 is TGTGCCAGCAGCGTTCCTGCAGGCGCAGATACGCAGTATTTT. This sequence encodes CASSVPAGADTQYF.